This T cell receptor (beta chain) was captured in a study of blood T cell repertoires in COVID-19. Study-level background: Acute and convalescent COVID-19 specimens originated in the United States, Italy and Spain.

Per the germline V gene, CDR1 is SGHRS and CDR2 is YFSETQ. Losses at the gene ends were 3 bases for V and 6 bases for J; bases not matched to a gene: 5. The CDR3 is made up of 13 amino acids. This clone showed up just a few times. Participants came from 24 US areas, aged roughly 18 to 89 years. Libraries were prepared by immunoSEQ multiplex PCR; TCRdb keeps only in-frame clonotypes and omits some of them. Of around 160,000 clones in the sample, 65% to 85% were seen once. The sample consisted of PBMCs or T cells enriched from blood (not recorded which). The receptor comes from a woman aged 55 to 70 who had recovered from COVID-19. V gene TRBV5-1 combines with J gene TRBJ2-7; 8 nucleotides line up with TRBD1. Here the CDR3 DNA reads TGCGCCAGCAGCTACGGACAGGGACGCGAGCAGTACTTC. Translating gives CASSYGQGREQYF.